One and the same sample provided the 32 T cell receptor beta chains below, sequenced in a study of blood T cells in healthy people across ages. Combining a sample-barcoded 5' primer with a J-beta primer mix, a second PCR ran for roughly 6 to 11 cycles. TCRdb re-derived calls from the 5' RACE reads in MiXCR, one entry per CDR3 protein. The sample carries 910,000 or so distinct CDR3 sequences, just over 50% recorded once. Sequencing input: blood. The receptors originated from a woman aged 55-69 years in good health.

This chain links TRBV2 with TRBJ2-4, with 8 nucleotides matching TRBD2. Germline CDR1 reads SNHLY; CDR2 reads FYNNEI. With 7 bases clipped from V and 0 bases from J, the junction kept 5 bases outside the gene matches. This CDR3 is built from 15 residues. The DNA for the CDR3 is TGTGCCAGCAAACTAGCGGAACTAGCCAAAAACATTCAGTACTTC. It is translated as CASKLAELAKNIQYF.

This chain uses TRBV20-1 with TRBJ2-1; 9 bases fit TRBD2. Germline CDR1 DFQATT, CDR2 SNEGSKA (reference sequence). J was trimmed by 4 bases and V by 5 bases; bases with no gene match: 12. The CDR3 has 16 residues. CDR3 region: CSAVSPDSGSYNEQFF. The CDR3 DNA is TGCAGTGCTGTCTCTCCTGATAGCGGGAGTTACAATGAGCAGTTCTTC.

V gene TRBV12-3 or TRBV12-4 combines with J gene TRBJ2-1; TRBD2 aligns across 9 bases. The junction had 24 bases not matched to a gene; V was cut back by 7 bases and J by 2 bases. The CDR3 is 21 amino acids. This chain's CDR3 is CASTNLAPNSGSFPTYNEQFF. The CDR3 DNA follows: TGTGCCAGCACTAATTTGGCCCCGAATAGCGGGAGCTTCCCCACCTACAATGAGCAGTTCTTC.

The chain is built from TRBV20-1 and TRBJ1-1; no clear D. CDR3 length equals 13 residues. Germline CDR1 reads DFQATT; CDR2 reads SNEGSKA (reference sequence). The germline V and J ends were trimmed by 3 bases and 0 bases, with 8 bases remaining between them. This CDR3 is CSASRTVNTEAFF. For the CDR3, the DNA is TGCAGTGCTAGCCGAACTGTGAACACTGAAGCTTTCTTT.

The chain recombines TRBV15 with TRBJ2-3; D may be TRBD2 (5 bases). The germline V gene has CDR1 LNHNV and CDR2 YYDKDF (reference sequence). Trimming stripped 3 bases from V and 8 bases from J, with 12 bases between. This CDR3 region has 13 residues. CDR3 amino acids: CATSSLRESTQYF. The CDR3 region has the DNA TGTGCCACCAGCAGCCTTAGGGAGAGTACGCAGTATTTT.

As concerns this clonotype: The junction does not match germline at one end; this may be a read error. The J gene is TRBJ2-5, the V gene TRBV15, with a tentative D call TRBD2 (6 bases). The CDR3 runs to 13 residues. Germline assignment: CDR1 LNHNV and CDR2 YYDKDF (reference sequence). CDR3 nucleotides: TGTGCCGCCAGCAGAGATACCGGGAGGACCCAGTACTTC. Amino acids: CAASRDTGRTQYF.

The chain combines TRBV20-1 with TRBJ2-1; 10 bases fit TRBD2. CDR3 length equals 14 residues. Trimming at V came to 6 bases and at J to 7 bases, leaving 9 bases not matched to a gene. Germline V gene lookup returns CDR1 DFQATT and CDR2 SNEGSKA (reference sequence). The CDR3 coding sequence is TGCAGTGCCCAAAGCGGGAGGGCCCGGAATGAGCAGTTCTTC. Translation: CSAQSGRARNEQFF.

This clonotype was seen a handful of times. V usage is TRBV4-2 and J usage is TRBJ1-4; 7 positions match TRBD1. V lost 1 base, J lost 5 bases, and 7 bases stayed unmatched. Germline CDR1 is LGHNA and CDR2 is YNFKEQ. The CDR3 has 16 amino acids. CDR3 nucleotide sequence: TGTGCCAGCAGCCAAGTTTATCAACAGGGGAATGAAAAACTGTTTTTT. This encodes CASSQVYQQGNEKLFF.

This clonotype has a handful of counts. This sequence may be a read error, since a much larger clone differs from it by one base. The V call is TRBV14, the J call TRBJ2-5, with D unresolved. Trimming took 8 bases from V and 1 from J, leaving 11 bases between them. The CDR3 has 13 amino acids. CDR1 SGHDN and CDR2 FVKESK come from the germline V gene. CDR3 protein: CASGRSGQETQYF. DNA for the CDR3: TGTGCCAGCGGTAGGAGTGGCCAAGAGACCCAGTACTTC.

A few counts support this clonotype. This chain links TRBV7-2 with TRBJ2-7; D perhaps matches TRBD1 (6 bases). Trimming stripped 5 bases from V and 4 bases from J, with 12 bases between. This CDR3 region has 13 residues. Germline CDR1 and CDR2: SGHTA and FQGNSA. The CDR3 nucleotides read TGTGCCAGCAGCATGTACAGGGAATACGAGCAGTACTTC. Protein product: CASSMYREYEQYF.

The chain combines TRBV12-3 or TRBV12-4 with TRBJ2-4; D assignment may be TRBD1 or TRBD2 (6 bases each). With the DNA end fitting TRBJ2-5 better, the J assignment may be wrong. The CDR3 length is 14 residues. DNA for the CDR3: TGTGCCAGCAGTCCAGGGGCGGGAACGGAGACCCAGTACTTC. It translates to CASSPGAGTETQYF.

Only a few counts were recorded for this clonotype. V usage is TRBV29-1 and J usage is TRBJ2-5; perhaps D is TRBD1 or TRBD2 (6 bases each). Germline CDR1 SQVTM, CDR2 ANQGSEA. This CDR3 is built from 11 residues. The V end was cut by 5 bases, the J end by 3 bases, with 7 bases between. The CDR3 loop reads CSVRGEETQYF. In DNA form, the CDR3 reads TGCAGCGTTAGGGGGGAAGAGACCCAGTACTTC.

The rearrangement uses TRBV20-1 and TRBJ1-5; D is ambiguous. Per the germline V gene, CDR1 is DFQATT and CDR2 is SNEGSKA (reference sequence). The CDR3 totals 15 residues. The germline V and J ends were trimmed by 3 bases and 0 bases, with 12 bases remaining between them. The CDR3 sequence is CSASYVQYSNQPQHF. The CDR3 nucleotides read TGCAGTGCTAGTTATGTCCAGTATAGCAATCAGCCCCAGCATTTT.

Remarks on this clonotype: Germline is not matched at one junction end, which may reflect a read error. This chain uses TRBV12-3 or TRBV12-4 with TRBJ2-3; D possibly matches TRBD1 or TRBD2 (6 bases each). The CDR3 contains 13 residues. The CDR3 sequence: CAVRGRSTDTQYF. CDR3 nucleotide sequence: TGCGCTGTACGGGGGCGAAGCACAGATACGCAGTATTTT.

This chain links TRBV20-1 with TRBJ2-1, with 13 bases identical to TRBD2. The J call may be in error: the DNA end matches TRBJ2-7 better. Per germline, CDR1 DFQATT and CDR2 SNEGSKA (reference sequence). The length of the CDR3 is 14 residues. The CDR3 bases are TGCAGTGCTGGGACTAGCGGGGTATACAATGAGCAGTACTTC. Its protein product is CSAGTSGVYNEQYF.

The chain employs TRBV20-1 and TRBJ2-7; D is unclear. Germline CDR1 is DFQATT and CDR2 is SNEGSKA (reference sequence). This CDR3 spans 13 amino acids. Trimming cost V 2 bases and J 0 bases, with 8 bases left between them. The CDR3: CSARPGHSYEQYF. The CDR3 DNA reads TGCAGTGCTAGACCTGGCCACTCCTACGAGCAGTACTTC.

The chain carries TRBV7-9 and TRBJ2-5, with TRBD1 matching 7 bases. Germline V gene data show CDR1 as SEHNR and CDR2 as FQNEAQ (reference sequence). This CDR3 contains 15 residues. The V and J ends lost 5 bases and 2 bases, in that order; junction bases with no gene match: 8. The CDR3 DNA reads TGTGCCAGCAGCCGACCGCAGGGGGAACAAGAGACCCAGTACTTC. Residues: CASSRPQGEQETQYF.

With respect to this clonotype: The junction and the germline gene differ at one end; a read error may be behind it. The rearrangement uses TRBV6-5 and TRBJ2-7; perhaps TRBD2 as D (6 bases). The CDR3 spans 17 residues. Germline V gene lookup returns CDR1 MNHEY and CDR2 SVGAGI. In DNA, the CDR3 is TGTGCCTGCAGTTACTCGATAGGACTAATGGCCGGGAACGAGCAGTACTTC. It is translated as CACSYSIGLMAGNEQYF.

This chain joins TRBV29-1 and TRBJ2-3; a weak D match, TRBD2 (5 bases). In germline, CDR1 is SQVTM, CDR2 ANQGSEA. This CDR3 has 15 residues. The germline V and J ends were trimmed by 4 bases and 0 bases, with 14 bases remaining between them. The CDR3 region has the DNA TGCAGCGTTGCACGGGGAGATTGGAGCACAGATACGCAGTATTTT. Amino acids: CSVARGDWSTDTQYF.

There are a few counts of this clonotype. CDR3 sequence reads: CASSQTGGANEKLFF. DNA of the CDR3: TGTGCCAGCAGTCAAACAGGGGGTGCTAATGAAAAACTGTTTTTT. The V gene is TRBV12-3 or TRBV12-4, the J gene TRBJ1-4; 8 positions match TRBD1. V lost 5 bases and J lost 3; bases outside the gene matches: 5. This CDR3 is built from 15 residues.

This clonotype was found a few times. This chain connects TRBV13 to TRBJ1-1; D gene uncertain. Germline CDR1 is PRHDT and CDR2 is FYEKMQ (reference sequence). This CDR3 spans 14 amino acids. V lost 4 bases and J lost 5, with 14 bases in between. In DNA, the CDR3 is TGTGCCAGCAGCTACCAGCGGGGTTGGACTGAAGCTTTCTTT. Translating it yields CASSYQRGWTEAFF.

V gene TRBV5-1 combines with J gene TRBJ2-3, with a tentative D call TRBD1 (6 bases). The CDR3 loop spans 15 amino acids. In germline, CDR1 is SGHRS, CDR2 YFSETQ. The V gene lost 4 bases and the J gene lost 1 base, with 13 bases spanning the gap. The CDR3 bases are TGCGCCAGCAGCGTGACAGGTTATGGCACAGATACGCAGTATTTT. As protein: CASSVTGYGTDTQYF.

This sequence joins TRBV27 and TRBJ2-7, with a possible D match to TRBD2 (7 bases). The CDR3 has 14 residues. V dropped 11 bases and J dropped 0 bases, with 17 bases sitting between them. Per the germline V gene, CDR1 is MNHEY and CDR2 is SMNVEV (reference sequence). DNA for the CDR3: TGTGCCTCCACCGGGCGGGGGCCCTCCTACGAGCAGTACTTC. The encoded protein is CASTGRGPSYEQYF.

This clonotype was counted ten times or more. V and J are TRBV20-1 and TRBJ1-2; weak D call: TRBD1 (6 bases). Germline CDR1 is DFQATT and CDR2 is SNEGSKA (reference sequence). Trimming took off 3 bases at V and 7 bases at J, with 9 bases between the two ends. The CDR3 length is 11 residues. The CDR3 region is CSASTGTGYTF. In DNA form, the CDR3 reads TGCAGTGCTAGTACAGGGACTGGCTACACCTTC.

A single count supports this clonotype. The J gene is TRBJ2-5, the V gene TRBV7-2; 8 nucleotides line up with TRBD2. J was trimmed by 4 bases and V by 10 bases; bases with no gene match: 17. The CDR3 runs 16 residues. Looked up from germline, CDR1 is SGHTA and CDR2 is FQGNSA. As DNA, the CDR3 is TGTGCCACTTGTGCCCTGAGCGGGAGAAATGGAGAGACCCAGTACTTC. Amino acid sequence: CATCALSGRNGETQYF.

The chain has TRBV28 and TRBJ2-4; D call uncertain. V was trimmed by 6 bases and J by 13 bases, leaving 16 bases between them. Germline lookup yields CDR1 MDHEN and CDR2 SYDVKM. This CDR3 contains 12 residues. CDR3: CASRLAGYVQYF. CDR3 sequence (DNA): TGTGCCAGCAGGCTCGCCGGATACGTGCAGTACTTC.

This clonotype has only one observation. This rearrangement joins TRBV7-2 to TRBJ1-2; no clear D gene. V was clipped by 5 bases and J by 4 bases, with 11 bases between them. The germline V gene has CDR1 SGHTA and CDR2 FQGNSA. The length of the CDR3 is 13 residues. CDR3 in amino acids: CASSNMGSYGYTF. In nucleotides, the CDR3 is TGTGCCAGCAGCAACATGGGCTCCTATGGCTACACCTTC.

V gene TRBV4-2 combines with J gene TRBJ1-5; 7 nucleotides line up with TRBD1. The CDR3 runs 14 residues. Trimming took 4 bases from V and 5 from J; bases not matched to a gene: 5. The V gene's germline CDR1 is LGHNA and CDR2 YNFKEQ. The CDR3: CASSPQTGHQPQHF. The CDR3 coding sequence is TGTGCCAGCAGCCCCCAGACAGGGCATCAGCCCCAGCATTTT.

This clonotype was detected only a few times. This chain uses TRBV28 with TRBJ2-3; D call uncertain. The V and J ends lost 5 bases and 10 bases respectively, with 10 bases between them. The CDR3 has 11 residues. Germline V CDR1 and CDR2: MDHEN, SYDVKM. CDR3 loop: CASSPLTAQYF. DNA for the CDR3: TGTGCCAGCAGTCCCCTCACGGCGCAGTATTTT. Based on the CDR3 plus reference TRBV28 and TRBJ2-3, the full variable domain is DVKVTQSSRYLVKRTGEKVFLECVQDMDHENMFWYRQDPGLGLRLIYFSYDVKMKEKGDIPEGYSVSREKKERFSLILESASTNQTSMYLCASSPLTAQYFGPGTRLTVL.

The chain combines TRBV20-1 with TRBJ1-6; 7 nucleotides agree with TRBD1. Looked up from germline, CDR1 is DFQATT and CDR2 is SNEGSKA (reference sequence). Trimming took 0 bases from V and 0 from J; bases not matched to a gene: 5. The length of the CDR3 is 17 residues. In DNA form, the CDR3 reads TGCAGTGCTAGAGACCCGGGACAGAGCTCCTATAATTCACCCCTCCACTTT. Translated, it gives CSARDPGQSSYNSPLHF.

This rearrangement joins TRBV6-1 to TRBJ2-3, with D perhaps TRBD2 (6 bases). Per germline, CDR1 MNHNS and CDR2 SASEGT. This CDR3 spans 12 amino acids. V lost 6 bases to trimming and J lost 7 bases, with 11 bases between them. The CDR3 here is CASRGDSHTQYF. The CDR3, as DNA: TGTGCCAGCAGGGGGGACTCACATACGCAGTATTTT.

This clonotype was counted only a few times. The chain combines TRBV6-5 with TRBJ2-7; 7 nucleotides align to TRBD1. The CDR3 contains 15 residues. Germline CDR1 reads MNHEY; CDR2 reads SVGAGI. Germline trimming cut 5 bases from V and 0 bases from J; bases unmatched to any gene: 7. This chain's CDR3 is CASSVKQGSSYEQYF. The CDR3 DNA is TGTGCCAGCAGTGTAAAACAGGGGAGCTCCTACGAGCAGTACTTC.